Described below is a single T cell receptor (beta chain) sequence and its context. What it binds is not known. Sequencing was performed with immunoSEQ multiplex PCR; in TCRdb, only in-frame clones are kept and a portion is missing. Among 25,000 to 30,000 clones listed, roughly four fifths were seen once. Stated time point: cycle 4 day 1 (C4D1), after 5 to 7 weeks of nivolumab. Exposure to brentuximab vedotin varied, and each patient had relapsed following autologous stem cell transplantation. Using magnetic negative selection, the CD4+ T cells were separated out of thawed PBMCs. This sample is drawn from a study of PD-1 blockade in classical Hodgkin lymphoma. Whole-study results and caveats: The authors have not defined what causes the repertoire differences, possibly disease activity or prior therapy. Whereas CD4+ TCR diversity had risen significantly by C4D1, CD8+ TCR diversity had not.

The specimen was CD4+ T cells from blood, collected before the fourth cycle of nivolumab. The clonotype comes from a human donor with classical Hodgkin lymphoma.

In nucleotides, the CDR3 is TGTGCCAGCAGCTTAGAGCAAGGGCGATACGAGCAGTACTTC. It is translated as CASSLEQGRYEQYF. This sequence joins TRBV7-9 and TRBJ2-7, with D unresolved. The CDR3 runs to 14 residues. V gave up 1 base and J gave up 4 bases, with 11 bases separating them. The germline V gene encodes CDR1 SEHNR and CDR2 FQNEAQ (reference sequence). The full variable domain, in which reference TRBV7-9 and TRBJ2-7 provide the parts outside the CDR3, is DTGVSQNPRHKITKRGQNVTFRCDPISEHNRLYWYRQTLGQGPEFLTYFQNEAQLEKSRLLSDRFSAERPKGSFSTLEIQRTEQGDSAMYLCASSLEQGRYEQYFGPGTRLTVT.